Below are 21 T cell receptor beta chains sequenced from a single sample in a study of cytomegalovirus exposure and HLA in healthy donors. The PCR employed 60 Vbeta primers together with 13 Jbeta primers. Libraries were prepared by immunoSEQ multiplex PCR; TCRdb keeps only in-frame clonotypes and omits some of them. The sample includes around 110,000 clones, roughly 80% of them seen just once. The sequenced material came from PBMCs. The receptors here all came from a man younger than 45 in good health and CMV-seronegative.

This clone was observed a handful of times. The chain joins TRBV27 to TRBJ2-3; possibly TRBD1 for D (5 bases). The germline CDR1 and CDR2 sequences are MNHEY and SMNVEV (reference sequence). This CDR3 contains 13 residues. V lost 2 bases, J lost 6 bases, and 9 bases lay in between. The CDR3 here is CASSLRGQDTQYF. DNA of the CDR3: TGTGCCAGCAGTTTAAGGGGTCAGGATACGCAGTATTTT.

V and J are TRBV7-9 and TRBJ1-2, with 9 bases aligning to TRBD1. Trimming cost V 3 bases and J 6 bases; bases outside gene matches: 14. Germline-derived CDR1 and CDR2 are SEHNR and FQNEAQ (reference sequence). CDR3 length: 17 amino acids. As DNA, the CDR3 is TGTGCCAGCAGCTTCCTCGGGGGGGACAGGGCCTCTAATGGCTACACCTTC. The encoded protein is CASSFLGGDRASNGYTF.

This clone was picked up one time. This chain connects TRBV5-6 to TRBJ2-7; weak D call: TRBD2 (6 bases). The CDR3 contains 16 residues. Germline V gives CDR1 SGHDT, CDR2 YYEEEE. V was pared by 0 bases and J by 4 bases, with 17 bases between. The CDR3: CASSLERRREKYEQYF. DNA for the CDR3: TGTGCCAGCAGCTTGGAACGGAGGAGGGAAAAATACGAGCAGTACTTC.

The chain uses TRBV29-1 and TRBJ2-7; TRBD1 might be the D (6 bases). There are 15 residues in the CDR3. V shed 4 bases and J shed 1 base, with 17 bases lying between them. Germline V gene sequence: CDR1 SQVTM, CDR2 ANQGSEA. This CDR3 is CSVASSDRRSYEQYF. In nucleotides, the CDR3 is TGCAGCGTTGCTTCTTCGGACAGACGATCCTACGAGCAGTACTTC.

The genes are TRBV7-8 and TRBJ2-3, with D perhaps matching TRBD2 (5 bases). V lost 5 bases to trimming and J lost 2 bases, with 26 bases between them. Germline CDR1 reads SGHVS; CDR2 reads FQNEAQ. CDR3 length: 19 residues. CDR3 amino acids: CASSRHRGPTHTHTDTQYF. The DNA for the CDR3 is TGTGCCAGCAGCCGCCACCGGGGTCCGACACACACACACACAGATACGCAGTATTTT. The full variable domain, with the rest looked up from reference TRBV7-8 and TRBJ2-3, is GAGVSQSPRYKVAKRGQDVALRCDPISGHVSLFWYQQALGQGPEFLTYFQNEAQLDKSGLPSDRFFAERPEGSVSTLKIQRTQQEDSAVYLCASSRHRGPTHTHTDTQYFGPGTRLTVL.

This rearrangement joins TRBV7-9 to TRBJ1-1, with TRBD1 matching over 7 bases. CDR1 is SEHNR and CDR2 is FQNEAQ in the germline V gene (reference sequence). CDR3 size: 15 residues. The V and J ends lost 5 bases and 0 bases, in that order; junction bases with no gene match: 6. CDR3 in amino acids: CASSILTGVNTEAFF. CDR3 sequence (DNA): TGTGCCAGCAGCATCCTTACAGGGGTGAACACTGAAGCTTTCTTT.

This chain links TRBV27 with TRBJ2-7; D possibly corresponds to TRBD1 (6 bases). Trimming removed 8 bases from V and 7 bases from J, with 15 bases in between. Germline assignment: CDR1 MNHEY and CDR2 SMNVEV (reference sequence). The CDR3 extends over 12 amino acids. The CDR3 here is CASSRGTREQYF. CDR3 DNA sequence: TGTGCCAGCTCCAGGGGAACGCGAGAGCAGTACTTC.

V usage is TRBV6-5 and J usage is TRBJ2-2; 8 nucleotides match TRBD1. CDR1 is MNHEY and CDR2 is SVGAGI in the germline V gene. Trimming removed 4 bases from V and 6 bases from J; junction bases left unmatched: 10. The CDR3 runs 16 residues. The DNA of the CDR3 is TGTGCCAGCAGTTCTGGCGGCGCAGGGGGCGCCGGGGAGCTGTTTTTT. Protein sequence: CASSSGGAGGAGELFF.

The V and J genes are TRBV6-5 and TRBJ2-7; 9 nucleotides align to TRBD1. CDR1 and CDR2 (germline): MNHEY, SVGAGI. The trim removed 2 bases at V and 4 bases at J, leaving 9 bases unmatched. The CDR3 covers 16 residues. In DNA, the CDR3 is TGTGCCAGCAGTTACGCCCCGGGACAGGGTCCTTACGAGCAGTACTTC. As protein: CASSYAPGQGPYEQYF.

CDR3 region: CAISDAGVNTEAFF. In nucleotides, the CDR3 is TGTGCCATCAGTGACGCAGGGGTGAACACTGAAGCTTTCTTT. This chain links TRBV10-3 with TRBJ1-1; D is possibly TRBD1 (6 bases). Germline loops: CDR1 ENHRY, CDR2 SYGVKD. Trimming left V 3 bases short and J 0 bases short, with 8 bases between. The CDR3 is made up of 14 amino acids.

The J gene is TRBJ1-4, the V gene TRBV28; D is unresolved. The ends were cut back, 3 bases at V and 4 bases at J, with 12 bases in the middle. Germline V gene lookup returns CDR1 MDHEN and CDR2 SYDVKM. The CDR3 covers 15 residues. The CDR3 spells CASSFPSTNNEKLFF. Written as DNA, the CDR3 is TGTGCCAGCAGTTTCCCAAGCACCAATAATGAAAAACTGTTTTTT.

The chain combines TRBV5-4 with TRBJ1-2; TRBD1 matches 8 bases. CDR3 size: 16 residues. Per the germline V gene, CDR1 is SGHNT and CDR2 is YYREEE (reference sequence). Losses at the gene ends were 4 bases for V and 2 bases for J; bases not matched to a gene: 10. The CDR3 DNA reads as TGTGCCAGCAGCCCATCCCGGGGACAGGAAAACTATGGCTACACCTTC. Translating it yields CASSPSRGQENYGYTF.

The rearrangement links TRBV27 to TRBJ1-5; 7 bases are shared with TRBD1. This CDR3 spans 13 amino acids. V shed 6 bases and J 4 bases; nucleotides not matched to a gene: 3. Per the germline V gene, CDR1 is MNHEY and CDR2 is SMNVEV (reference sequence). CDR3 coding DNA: TGTGCCAGCAGAACAGGGGTAAATCAGCCCCAGCATTTT. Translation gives CASRTGVNQPQHF.

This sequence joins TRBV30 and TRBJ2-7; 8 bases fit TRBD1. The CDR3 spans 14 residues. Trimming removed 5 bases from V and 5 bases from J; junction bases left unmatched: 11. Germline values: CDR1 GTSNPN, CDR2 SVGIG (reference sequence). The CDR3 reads CAWESGQGANEQYF. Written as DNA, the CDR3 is TGTGCCTGGGAGTCAGGGCAGGGGGCCAACGAGCAGTACTTC.

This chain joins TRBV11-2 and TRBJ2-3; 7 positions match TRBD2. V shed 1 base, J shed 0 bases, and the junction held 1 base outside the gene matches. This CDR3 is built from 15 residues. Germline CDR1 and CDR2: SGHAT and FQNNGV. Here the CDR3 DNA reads TGTGCCAGCAGCTTAGCGGGGGGAAGCACAGATACGCAGTATTTT. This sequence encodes CASSLAGGSTDTQYF.

The CDR3 nucleotides read TGTGCCAGCGGGGGAGGGGCGGCTGAAGCTTTCTTT. It specifies CASGGGAAEAFF. This chain joins TRBV7-9 and TRBJ1-1, with TRBD1 as a possible D gene (5 bases). The ends were cut back, 8 bases at V and 6 bases at J, with 13 bases in the middle. The CDR3 length is 12 residues. CDR1 and CDR2 from the germline V gene are SEHNR and FQNEAQ (reference sequence).

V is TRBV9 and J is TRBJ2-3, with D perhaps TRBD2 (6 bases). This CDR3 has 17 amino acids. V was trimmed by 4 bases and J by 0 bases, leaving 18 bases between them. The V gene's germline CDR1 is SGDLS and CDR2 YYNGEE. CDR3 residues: CASSTHPVGGSTDTQYF. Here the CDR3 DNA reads TGTGCCAGCAGCACCCACCCGGTGGGGGGTAGCACAGATACGCAGTATTTT.

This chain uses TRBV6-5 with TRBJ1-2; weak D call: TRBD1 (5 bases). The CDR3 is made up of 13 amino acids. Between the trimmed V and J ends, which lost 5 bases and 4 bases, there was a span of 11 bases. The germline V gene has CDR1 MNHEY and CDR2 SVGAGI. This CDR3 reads CASSTDTGYGYTF. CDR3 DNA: TGTGCCAGCAGTACAGACACAGGCTATGGCTACACCTTC.

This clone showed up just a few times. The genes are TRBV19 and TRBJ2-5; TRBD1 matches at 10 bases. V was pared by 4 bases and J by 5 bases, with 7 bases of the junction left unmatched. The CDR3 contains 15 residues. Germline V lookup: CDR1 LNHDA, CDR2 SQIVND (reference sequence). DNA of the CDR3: TGTGCCAGTAGTAAACCCGGGACAGGGGTTGAGACCCAGTACTTC. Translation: CASSKPGTGVETQYF.

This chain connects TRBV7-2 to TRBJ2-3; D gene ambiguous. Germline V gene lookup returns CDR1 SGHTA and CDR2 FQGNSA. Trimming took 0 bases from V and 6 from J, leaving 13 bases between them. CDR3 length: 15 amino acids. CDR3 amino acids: CASSLAVGESDTQYF. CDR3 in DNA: TGTGCCAGCAGCTTAGCGGTTGGTGAGTCGGATACGCAGTATTTT. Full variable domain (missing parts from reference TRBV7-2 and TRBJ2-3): GAGVSQSPSNKVTEKGKDVELRCDPISGHTALYWYRQSLGQGLEFLIYFQGNSAPDKSGLPSDRFSAERTGGSVSTLTIQRTQQEDSAVYLCASSLAVGESDTQYFGPGTRLTVL.

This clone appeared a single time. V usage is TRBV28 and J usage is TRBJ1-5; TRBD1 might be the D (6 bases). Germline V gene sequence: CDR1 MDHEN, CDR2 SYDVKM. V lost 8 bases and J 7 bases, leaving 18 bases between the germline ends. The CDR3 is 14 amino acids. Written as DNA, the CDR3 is TGTGCCAGCTGTACACCGGGAGGGGGGCAGCCCCAGCATTTT. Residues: CASCTPGGGQPQHF.